This TCR beta chain was captured by sequencing in a study of blood T cell repertoires in COVID-19 (dated by TCRdb to 2019 to 2021). Context from the whole study: Collaborator samples came from the United States, Italy and Spain and covered acute and convalescent phases of COVID-19. The prospective study material was composed of cDNA or gDNA derived from T cells, B-cell-depleted T cells, or PBMCs. Where HLA class I and class II types were available, the types were taken from metadata supplied by the sample provider, not from assay-based typing. Deeply sampled blood TCRbeta repertoires from subjects exposed to, actively infected with, or recovered from COVID-19 were included in the dataset. The repertoires were made available in a free public database intended to serve as a resource for research on the immune response to SARS-CoV-2. Samples were obtained from the ongoing ImmuneRACE study (first 160 participants) and from 1,254 subjects provided by 6 global collaborators. The sample metadata nearly always contained a de-identified subject ID, COVID-19 status, age in years and sex.

Beyond this particular receptor, the publication reports: The quantity of clinical and demographic metadata differed by source and by participant and was supplied without curation.

TCRbeta CDR3 regions were amplified from genomic DNA using the immunoSEQ Assay, a bias-controlled multiplex PCR. As for how the authors treated the data: The number of nucleated cells in each sample was estimated from the amplification of reference gene primers within the assay. Sequence reads were collapsed and filtered to measure the absolute abundance of every unique TCRbeta CDR3 rearrangement. For each sample, productive Simpson clonality was calculated as the square root of Simpson's diversity index over productive rearrangements. The table comes from immuneACCESS by way of TCRdb, which keeps in-frame sequences with V and J called. Part of the clones is missing from these tables; in studies checked, under half for an unresolved V gene and the rest for unknown reasons. D and trimming come from the DNA, and the V and J calls and clone size come from that table. Here the sample has roughly 180,000 clones; 85% to 90% occur a single time. Approximately 2.9% of the sample goes to the ten largest clones.

The CDR3 has 13 amino acids, counting the end cysteine and phenylalanine. Only the CDR3 region is kept as DNA, spanning 39 bases read in frame from base 1. The junction shows trimming of 1 base on V and 7 bases on J, plus 9 bases between the germline ends. CDR1 and CDR2 (SGHDT, YYEEEE) derive from the germline V gene. As regards this clone: The target of this receptor is not known. It has no much larger one-base neighbor in the sample; base qualities were not kept.

Each collaborating institution followed its own protocols to collect whole blood in K2EDTA tubes. Collaborator samples were shipped for TCRbeta analysis as frozen whole blood, isolated PBMCs, or DNA extracted from either sample type. Sequencing was performed on peripheral blood. In this chain, TRBV5-6 is recombined with TRBJ1-5; a tentative D match to TRBD1 spans 5 bases. This TCR came from a woman aged 25 to 39 with active or convalescent COVID-19. The CDR3 reads as follows: CASSLQGGQPQHF. The DNA sequence reads TGTGCCAGCAGCTTGCAGGGAGGACAGCCCCAGCATTTT.